This entry is about one TCR beta chain. No antigen is known for it. CDR1 and CDR2 from the germline V gene are LNHDA and SQIVND (reference sequence). The CDR3 is 14 residues long. J was trimmed by 3 bases and V by 6 bases; bases with no gene match: 4. The data are from a study of OX40 agonist ivuxolimab in advanced cancers. Study context: Given to patients was ivuxolimab, an agonistic anti-OX40 (CD134) antibody. Findings and limits, study-wide: Relatively little clonal expansion, among the lowest observed, appeared in partial responders at 0.1-3.0 mg/kg.

Here immunoSEQ multiplex PCR was the method, and the copy in TCRdb shows in-frame clones only, minus some. The data contain 45,000 to 60,000 clones, about 91% of them singletons. The V and J genes are TRBV19 and TRBJ2-3, with 9 nucleotides matching TRBD1. This clonotype was sampled from an adult with an advanced solid tumor such as melanoma, head and neck, liver or kidney cancer. Here the sequenced sample was CD4+ or CD8+ T cells sorted from blood, taken in a trial of the OX40 agonist ivuxolimab. The CDR3 reads CASSGQGLTDTQYF. CDR3 nucleotides: TGTGCCAGTAGCGGACAGGGGTTAACAGATACGCAGTATTTT.